This TCR beta chain was observed in a study of T cell clones after liver transplantation. The protocol was immunoSEQ multiplex PCR, while the TCRdb copy is restricted to in-frame clones and leaves out a portion. The sample has tens of thousands of clones; 80% are singletons. The ends lost 2 bases at V and 5 bases at J; junction bases unmatched: 7. The CDR3 is 18 residues long. Germline-derived CDR1 and CDR2 are SEHNR and FQNEAQ (reference sequence). The rearrangement uses TRBV7-9 and TRBJ2-2, with 14 bases aligning to TRBD2. The sequence was obtained from a human patient who received a liver transplant. The T cells may partly be graft donor cells. The source was CD4+ T cells from blood, collected 12 months after liver transplant. This CDR3 reads CASSLRGGTSGGTGELFF. The CDR3 DNA reads TGTGCCAGCAGCTTACGAGGCGGGACTAGCGGGGGTACCGGGGAGCTGTTTTTT.